The T cell receptor beta chain under discussion was sequenced for a study of T cell responses to AZD1222 COVID-19 vaccine. The study, taken as a whole, reports: The repertoires were collected only after the peak T cell response. Vaccine-associated CD4 TCRs ranged over spike, dominating at 160-218 and 743-854. Clonal diversity may have been underestimated, and the donors were mostly white British, with more females than males. Recipients of AZD1222 seropositive at baseline numbered only 6 or 7.

TCRdb's table, derived via immunoSEQ multiplex PCR, lists solely in-frame clones and lacks some. The sample contains about 130,000 clones, around 84% of which appear only once. This clone was observed a single time. Its antigen remains unidentified. Germline assignment: CDR1 KGHSH and CDR2 LQKENI. CDR3 length: 15 amino acids. V gave up 3 bases and J gave up 1 base, with 10 bases separating them. This sequence was found in an adult in good health. This chain uses TRBV18 with TRBJ2-4; D is ambiguous. Sequenced material: peripheral blood, taken on day 0 of AZD1222 vaccination. The CDR3 protein is CASSPTPAAKNIQYF. CDR3 coding DNA: TGTGCCAGCTCACCGACACCCGCGGCCAAAAACATTCAGTACTTC.